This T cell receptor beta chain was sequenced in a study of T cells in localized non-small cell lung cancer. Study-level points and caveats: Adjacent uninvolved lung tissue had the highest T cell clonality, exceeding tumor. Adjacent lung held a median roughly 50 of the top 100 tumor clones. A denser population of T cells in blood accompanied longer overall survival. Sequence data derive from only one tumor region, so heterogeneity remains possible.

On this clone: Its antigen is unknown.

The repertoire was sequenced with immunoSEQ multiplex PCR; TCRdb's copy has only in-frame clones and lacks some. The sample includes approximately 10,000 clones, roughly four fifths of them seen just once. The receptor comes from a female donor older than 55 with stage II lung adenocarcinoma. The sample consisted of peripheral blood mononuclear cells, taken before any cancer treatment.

The CDR3 region has the DNA TGCAGTGCTAGCACACATTACGAGCAGTACTTC. Translated: CSASTHYEQYF. This rearrangement joins TRBV20-1 to TRBJ2-7, with D unresolved. The germline V gene has CDR1 DFQATT and CDR2 SNEGSKA (reference sequence). This CDR3 comprises 11 residues. Trimming shortened V by 3 bases and J by 4 bases, and 7 bases separated the two germline ends.